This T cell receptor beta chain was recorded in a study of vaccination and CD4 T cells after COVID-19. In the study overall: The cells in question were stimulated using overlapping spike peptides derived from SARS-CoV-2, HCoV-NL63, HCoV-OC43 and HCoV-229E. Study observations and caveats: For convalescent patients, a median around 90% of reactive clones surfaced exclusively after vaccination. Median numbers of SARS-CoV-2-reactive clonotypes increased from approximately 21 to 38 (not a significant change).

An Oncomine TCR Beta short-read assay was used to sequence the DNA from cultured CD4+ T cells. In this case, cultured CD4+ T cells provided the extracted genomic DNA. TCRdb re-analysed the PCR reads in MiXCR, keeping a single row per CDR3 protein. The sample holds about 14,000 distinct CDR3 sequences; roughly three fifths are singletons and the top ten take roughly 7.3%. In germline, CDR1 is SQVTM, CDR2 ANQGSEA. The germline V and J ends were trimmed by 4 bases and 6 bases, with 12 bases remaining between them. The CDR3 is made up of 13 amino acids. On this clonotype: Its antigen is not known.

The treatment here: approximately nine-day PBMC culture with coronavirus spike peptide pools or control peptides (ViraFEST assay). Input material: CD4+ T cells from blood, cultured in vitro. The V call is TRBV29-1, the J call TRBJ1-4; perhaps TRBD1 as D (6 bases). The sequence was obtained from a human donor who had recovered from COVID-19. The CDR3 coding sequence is TGCAGCGTTGGTGGGGGGCAGGATGAAAAACTGTTTTTT. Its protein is CSVGGGQDEKLFF.